This T cell receptor beta chain is from a study of shared clonotypes between healthy human individuals. Study-wide background: The study drew on two women and three men aged 18 to 49 as donors. Each donor's CD8 memory used one plate, CD8 naive two, each CD4 subset three. General observations from the study: Several donors shared about 5% of their naive CD4 clonotypes.

This clone came up once. What it binds is not known. 200 to 250 ng DNA, tens of thousands of T cell genomes, went into each sorted-subset replicate PCR. Assay used: immunoSEQ multiplex PCR; TCRdb lists only in-frame clones, some missing. The data hold some 1,400,000 clones, with about 96% observed a single time. The source material was naive CD4+ T cells sorted from blood. Subset indicated: CD45RA+ positively selected. The sequence derives from a man aged 25 to 45 in good health.

CDR3 bases: TGTGCCAGCTCACTATTAGGAGAGACCCAGTACTTC. This sequence encodes CASSLLGETQYF. This chain links TRBV18 with TRBJ2-5; D remains ambiguous. Trimming shortened V by 4 bases and J by 4 bases, and 7 bases separated the two germline ends. The CDR3 totals 12 residues. Germline values: CDR1 KGHSH, CDR2 LQKENI.